A selection of T cell receptor beta chains follows, all from one sample in a study of graft-versus-host responses after intestinal transplantation. Profiling relied on immunoSEQ multiplex PCR, and the TCRdb table lists in-frame clones only, not all of them. The table records under 85,000 clones, approximately 94% of them present only once. These TCRs are of unknown antigen specificity. The sample in question was unstimulated CD8+ T cells sorted from spleen or lymph node cells, obtained before intestinal transplant. These receptors were collected from a human donor who received an intestinal transplant. The CDR3 runs from the conserved cysteine through the conserved F or W. D genes are given only for firm matches.

j_gene,d_gene,v_gene,CDR3nt,CDR3aa
TRBJ2-7,NA,TRBV6-6,TGTGCCAGCAGCGGGGCACAGGGTCGGGAATACGAGCAGTACTTC,CASSGAQGREYEQYF
TRBJ2-7,TRBD1,TRBV28,TGTGCCAGCAGTCCTCAAGGACAGGGGGCTTCCTACGAGCAGTACTTC,CASSPQGQGASYEQYF
TRBJ2-5,NA,TRBV5-6,TGTGCCAGCAGCTTGTGGGGGGAACCGGGACAGCTTTACCAAGAGACCCAGTACTTC,CASSLWGEPGQLYQETQYF
TRBJ1-4,NA,TRBV27,TGTGCCAGCAGTATATCGCGGGGGGCGCACCCTGAAAAACTGTTTTTT,CASSISRGAHPEKLFF
TRBJ1-1,NA,TRBV6-5,TGTGCCAGCAGTTACGAACAGGGAGAGATGAACACTGAAGCTTTCTTT,CASSYEQGEMNTEAFF
TRBJ1-2,NA,TRBV6-5,TGTGCCACTGGTCCTCAGGGAACGAGTGGCTACACCTTC,CATGPQGTSGYTF
TRBJ2-2,NA,TRBV25-1,TGTGCCAGCAGGCCACAGGAAAGGACCGGGGAGCTGTTTTTT,CASRPQERTGELFF
TRBJ2-1,NA,TRBV27,TGTGCCAGCAGCCAGCTTGACAATGAGCAGTTCTTC,CASSQLDNEQFF
TRBJ2-7,NA,TRBV7-2,TGTGCCAGCAGCTTAGTCAGGGACTTGGAGTACGAGCAGTACTTC,CASSLVRDLEYEQYF
TRBJ2-7,NA,TRBV5-1,TGCGCCAGCTTTCCCCTCGGCTCCTACGAGCAGTACTTC,CASFPLGSYEQYF
TRBJ2-7,NA,TRBV7-2,TGTGCCAGCAGCGAGGGACTCCCCTCCGAGCAGTACTTC,CASSEGLPSEQYF
TRBJ1-1,NA,TRBV7-9,TGTGCCAGCAGCTTACAGGGGTCCGTCTTCACTGAAGCTTTCTTT,CASSLQGSVFTEAFF
TRBJ1-5,NA,TRBV6-1,TGTGCCAGCTGGACAGATTATAGCAATCAGCCCCAGCATTTT,CASWTDYSNQPQHF
TRBJ2-3,NA,TRBV6-1,TGTGCCAGCAGCCCCCCCTTGGGTGGGCCAGATACGCAGTATTTT,CASSPPLGGPDTQYF
TRBJ2-2,TRBD2,TRBV27,TGTGCCAGCAGTTCACGACTTAAAGCGGGAGTTGCCGGGGAGCTGTTTTTT,CASSSRLKAGVAGELFF
TRBJ2-1,TRBD1,TRBV30,TGTGCCTGGAGTACGGGACAGGATTTCTACAATGAGCAGTTCTTC,CAWSTGQDFYNEQFF